One and the same sample provided the 25 T cell receptor beta chains below, sequenced in a study of blood T cell repertoires in COVID-19. Assay used: immunoSEQ multiplex PCR; TCRdb lists only in-frame clones, some missing. Among under 100,000 clones listed, 75% to 90% were seen once. Sequenced input: peripheral blood. All receptors come from a human donor in a cohort sampled during active COVID-19.

This CDR3 is CASSKLRTGKGNQPQHF. DNA for the CDR3: TGTGCCAGCAGCAAACTACGGACAGGGAAGGGCAATCAGCCCCAGCATTTT. This rearrangement joins TRBV21-1 to TRBJ1-5; the table's D call, TRBD1, has no DNA check behind it. TRBV21-1 is reported as a pseudogene. This CDR3 is built from 17 residues.

V is TRBV9 and J is TRBJ1-2, with a possible D match to TRBD1 (5 bases). There are 17 residues in the CDR3. Germline CDR1 and CDR2: SGDLS and YYNGEE. The V end was cut by 3 bases, the J end by 5 bases, with 23 bases between. The DNA of the CDR3 is TGTGCCAGCAGCGCGCGGGGGAGGTCGGACGATTCTTATGGCTACACCTTC. Translated, it gives CASSARGRSDDSYGYTF.

This chain joins TRBV6-2 or TRBV6-3 and TRBJ1-2, with D maybe TRBD1 (6 bases). Germline CDR1 is MNHEY and CDR2 is SVGEGT. Between the trimmed V and J ends, which lost 6 bases and 5 bases, there was a span of 13 bases. The CDR3 runs to 13 residues. The CDR3 DNA reads as TGTGCCAGCAGCTTCGGGGGGCCGTATGGCTACACCTTC. Translated, it gives CASSFGGPYGYTF.

This clone appeared once. The CDR3: CASKNVGRYNQPQHF. CDR3 DNA sequence: TGTGCCAGTAAGAACGTTGGCAGGTACAATCAGCCCCAGCATTTT. The chain couples TRBV19 to TRBJ1-5; D gene uncertain. The length of the CDR3 is 15 residues. Trimming stripped 7 bases from V and 3 bases from J, with 16 bases between. Germline CDR1 reads LNHDA; CDR2 reads SQIVND (reference sequence).

This clone appeared many times. The chain recombines TRBV4-2 with TRBJ1-4; D is unclear. The CDR3 has 16 residues. V lost 2 bases and J 0 bases, leaving 10 bases between the germline ends. From germline, CDR1 is LGHNA and CDR2 YNFKEQ. This CDR3 reads CASSQITGATNEKLFF. CDR3 DNA: TGTGCCAGCAGCCAAATAACCGGTGCAACTAATGAAAAACTGTTTTTT.

The chain is built from TRBV28 and TRBJ2-5; perhaps TRBD2 as D (7 bases). V was trimmed by 3 bases and J by 5 bases, leaving 13 bases between them. The CDR3 sequence is 14 residues long. Germline V gene lookup returns CDR1 MDHEN and CDR2 SYDVKM. The CDR3 nucleotides read TGTGCCAGCAGTTTGGTGGGGGGGCCTGAGACCCAGTACTTC. Translation: CASSLVGGPETQYF.

V usage is TRBV6-1 and J usage is TRBJ1-4; D gene unclear. The CDR3 length is 13 residues. The ends were cut back, 8 bases at V and 2 bases at J, with 9 bases in the middle. Per the germline V gene, CDR1 is MNHNS and CDR2 is SASEGT. The CDR3 region is CASGENTNEKLFF. DNA of the CDR3: TGTGCCAGCGGGGAGAATACTAATGAAAAACTGTTTTTT.

The J gene is TRBJ1-1, the V gene TRBV7-8; no firm D call. Germline V gives CDR1 SGHVS, CDR2 FQNEAQ. Trimming shortened V by 3 bases and J by 4 bases, and 15 bases separated the two germline ends. CDR3 length: 15 amino acids. CDR3 residues: CASSLGRAEGTEAFF. The DNA for the CDR3 is TGTGCCAGCAGCTTGGGCAGAGCAGAGGGCACTGAAGCTTTCTTT.

This chain joins TRBV5-8 and TRBJ1-1; the D is unclear. Trimming removed 6 bases at V and 1 base at J, with 10 bases between. Per germline, CDR1 SGHTS and CDR2 YDEGEE. The CDR3 covers 13 residues. The CDR3, as DNA: TGTGCCAGCACCCCACACCCGAACACTGAAGCTTTCTTT. This encodes CASTPHPNTEAFF.

The chain links TRBV9 to TRBJ2-2; D possibly corresponds to TRBD2 (7 bases). This CDR3 is 16 amino acids long. Trimming left V 4 bases short and J 4 bases short, with 17 bases between. Germline V gene sequence: CDR1 SGDLS, CDR2 YYNGEE. The CDR3 DNA is TGTGCCAGCAGCCCGGGCCGGGGGGCGGTCACCGGGGAGCTGTTTTTT. It yields the protein CASSPGRGAVTGELFF.

The genes are TRBV28 and TRBJ2-7, with a tentative D call TRBD2 (5 bases). This CDR3 spans 16 amino acids. Germline CDR1 is MDHEN and CDR2 is SYDVKM. V was cut by 0 bases and J by 4 bases, with 16 bases left in between. CDR3 nucleotides: TGTGCCAGCAGTTTATGGGGTAGAGGGTCTGGGTACGAGCAGTACTTC. This codes for CASSLWGRGSGYEQYF.

The chain has TRBV3-1 (or the pseudogene TRBV3-2) and TRBJ2-3; the D gene is possibly TRBD2 (6 bases). Trimming removed 0 bases from V and 10 bases from J, with 17 bases in between. From germline, CDR1 is LGHDT and CDR2 YNNKEL (reference sequence). This CDR3 spans 15 amino acids. The chain's CDR3 is CASSQDPGVWRAQYF. Here the CDR3 DNA reads TGTGCCAGCAGCCAAGATCCGGGGGTCTGGCGGGCGCAGTATTTT.

This clone was picked up a small number of times. This chain uses TRBV27 with TRBJ2-3; 8 bases fit TRBD1. This CDR3 has 15 residues. Per germline, CDR1 MNHEY and CDR2 SMNVEV (reference sequence). V lost 6 bases and J lost 4; bases outside the gene matches: 9. The CDR3 DNA reads as TGTGCCAGCAGACCGGGACAGGAGAACTCAGATACGCAGTATTTT. Its translation is CASRPGQENSDTQYF.

The chain recombines TRBV5-1 with TRBJ2-3, with D perhaps matching TRBD2 (5 bases). The germline V gene encodes CDR1 SGHRS and CDR2 YFSETQ. Trimming took 0 bases from V and 0 from J, leaving 8 bases between them. The CDR3 covers 15 residues. The CDR3 loop is CASSLDPGSTDTQYF. CDR3 bases: TGCGCCAGCAGCTTGGATCCGGGGAGCACAGATACGCAGTATTTT.

This clone was seen a handful of times. This chain connects TRBV29-1 to TRBJ2-7; 9 nucleotides align to TRBD1. In germline, CDR1 is SQVTM, CDR2 ANQGSEA. V was clipped by 3 bases and J by 3 bases; unmatched bases: 6. CDR3 length: 14 residues. The CDR3: CSVDLGQGYYEQYF. The DNA for the CDR3 is TGCAGCGTTGACTTGGGACAGGGCTACTACGAGCAGTACTTC.

This clone was observed a handful of times. The rearrangement joins TRBV10-3 to TRBJ1-5, with 7 bases lining up with TRBD1. Germline V lookup: CDR1 ENHRY, CDR2 SYGVKD. J lost 2 bases, V lost 0 bases, and 10 bases had no gene match. There are 18 residues in the CDR3. In DNA, the CDR3 is TGTGCCATCAGTGAGTCGATAGCAACAGGGGCGGGCAATCAGCCCCAGCATTTT. It yields the protein CAISESIATGAGNQPQHF.

This chain links TRBV5-6 with TRBJ1-5, with D possibly matching TRBD1 (6 bases). CDR1 SGHDT and CDR2 YYEEEE come from the germline V gene. With 0 bases removed from V and 1 base from J, the gap between germline ends came to 14 bases. This CDR3 has 17 residues. The CDR3 bases are TGTGCCAGCAGCTTGGGATGGGGGCAACTGAGCAATCAGCCCCAGCATTTT. It codes for CASSLGWGQLSNQPQHF.

This chain connects TRBV5-1 to TRBJ2-5; TRBD1 aligns across 8 bases. The CDR3 is 14 amino acids. Looked up from germline, CDR1 is SGHRS and CDR2 is YFSETQ. Unmatched junction bases numbered 5, after V lost 5 bases and J lost 2 bases. The CDR3 bases are TGCGCCAGCAGAGCCCAGGGGGCTCAAGAGACCCAGTACTTC. Its protein product is CASRAQGAQETQYF.

This clone was seen more than once but under ten times. The V call is TRBV5-1, the J call TRBJ1-6; weak D call: TRBD1 (6 bases). Germline V gene data show CDR1 as SGHRS and CDR2 as YFSETQ. The CDR3 contains 14 residues. Trimming pared 2 bases from V and 8 bases from J, leaving 11 bases between. The CDR3 reads CASSLQGLDSPLHF. CDR3 nucleotide sequence: TGCGCCAGCAGCTTACAGGGTTTGGATTCACCCCTCCACTTT.

This rearrangement joins TRBV6-1 to TRBJ1-2; TRBD1 matches 7 bases. Germline assignment: CDR1 MNHNS and CDR2 SASEGT. The CDR3 extends over 16 amino acids. The V segment lost 2 bases and the J segment 4 bases; nucleotides outside the gene matches: 10. CDR3 loop: CASSESKGQSVYGYTF. CDR3 DNA: TGTGCCAGCAGTGAATCTAAGGGACAGTCAGTCTATGGCTACACCTTC.

This rearrangement joins TRBV5-8 to TRBJ2-1; 9 bases map to TRBD2. The CDR3 sequence is 15 residues long. The junction had 8 bases not matched to a gene; V was cut back by 4 bases and J by 6 bases. Germline lookup yields CDR1 SGHTS and CDR2 YDEGEE. CDR3 sequence (DNA): TGTGCCAGCAGCCTTAGCGGGGGATACACCAATGAGCAGTTCTTC. It is translated as CASSLSGGYTNEQFF.

The genes are TRBV30 and TRBJ2-1; 8 nucleotides align to TRBD2. Trimming cost V 3 bases and J 8 bases; bases outside gene matches: 3. This CDR3 is built from 12 residues. Germline CDR1 reads GTSNPN; CDR2 reads SVGIG (reference sequence). The DNA for the CDR3 is TGTGCCTGGAGGGGACTAGTCCATGAGCAGTTCTTC. It is translated as CAWRGLVHEQFF.

V and J are TRBV9 and TRBJ2-1; TRBD2 aligns across 11 bases. V was clipped by 0 bases and J by 9 bases; unmatched bases: 8. This CDR3 comprises 16 residues. The germline V gene encodes CDR1 SGDLS and CDR2 YYNGEE. CDR3 protein: CASSVALAGGNVEQFF. CDR3 sequence (DNA): TGTGCCAGCAGCGTAGCCCTAGCGGGGGGTAACGTTGAGCAGTTCTTC.

The rearrangement joins TRBV5-4 to TRBJ2-1; TRBD2 matches 8 bases. CDR1 SGHNT and CDR2 YYREEE come from the germline V gene (reference sequence). Losses at the gene ends were 2 bases for V and 8 bases for J; bases not matched to a gene: 6. The CDR3 extends over 14 amino acids. CDR3 DNA: TGTGCCAGCAGCTTAGCGGGGGAAAGTGATGAGCAGTTCTTC. Its translation is CASSLAGESDEQFF.

This chain uses TRBV5-6 with TRBJ1-2, with D possibly matching TRBD1 (5 bases). The V and J ends lost 3 bases and 0 bases respectively, with 12 bases between them. This CDR3 contains 15 residues. The germline gives CDR1 SGHDT, CDR2 YYEEEE. The CDR3 sequence: CASSSGRGANYGYTF. CDR3 coding DNA: TGTGCCAGCAGCTCCGGTCGGGGGGCTAACTATGGCTACACCTTC.